One sample yielded the 29 T cell receptor beta chains listed below, sequenced in a study of post-analysis software for immune sequencing data. General study findings and limits: Four to six TRBV segments appeared more often in patients than in controls, and TRBV5-6, TRBV5-1 and TRBV20-1 were among these.

Each TCR beta cDNA library carried unique molecular identifiers. TCRdb reanalysed the PCR reads using MiXCR and keeps one entry per CDR3 protein. Of hundreds of thousands of distinct CDR3 sequences listed, roughly 27% are singletons. Antigen specificity for these receptors is unknown. Sequencing was carried out using blood. The receptor source for this set is a girl between 10 and 17 years old with multiple sclerosis.

This sequence joins TRBV10-3 and TRBJ1-1; maybe TRBD1 (6 bases). V gave up 8 bases and J gave up 1 base, with 11 bases separating them. The CDR3 runs 13 residues. Germline lookup yields CDR1 ENHRY and CDR2 SYGVKD. CDR3 DNA: TGTGCCATCGGTGGGGGGCGGAACACTGAAGCTTTCTTT. Its protein is CAIGGGRNTEAFF.

This clonotype showed up just a few times. The chain uses TRBV7-2 and TRBJ2-1; TRBD1 is a possible D gene (8 bases). V lost 1 base, J lost 5 bases, and 15 bases lay in between. From germline, CDR1 is SGHTA and CDR2 FQGNSA. CDR3 length: 16 residues. The DNA of the CDR3 is TGTGCCAGCAGCTTAGACAGACAGGGGAGGGACAATGAGCAGTTCTTC. The encoded protein is CASSLDRQGRDNEQFF.

This clonotype was found a few times. The chain joins TRBV27 to TRBJ2-7, with 9 bases lining up with TRBD1. The J segment lost 4 bases and the V segment lost 6 bases, leaving 7 bases of the junction unmatched. The germline V gene encodes CDR1 MNHEY and CDR2 SMNVEV (reference sequence). The CDR3 is 14 residues long. CDR3 DNA sequence: TGTGCCAGCAGACACGGGACAGGGCCGTACGAGCAGTACTTC. This codes for CASRHGTGPYEQYF.

CDR3 nucleotide sequence: TGCAGTGCCAGCGACGGCCGGTCGTACAATGAGCAGTTCTTC. It encodes CSASDGRSYNEQFF. The chain recombines TRBV20-1 with TRBJ2-1; D gene unclear. Deletions cut 6 bases from V and 4 bases from J, with 16 bases between. CDR3 length: 14 amino acids. CDR1 is DFQATT and CDR2 is SNEGSKA in the germline V gene (reference sequence).

The rearrangement uses TRBV12-3 or TRBV12-4 and TRBJ2-6; 7 nucleotides agree with TRBD1. The V gene end was trimmed by 3 bases and the J gene end by 0 bases; junction bases not matched to a gene: 8. The CDR3 extends over 18 amino acids. Here the CDR3 reads CASSLATGSSSGANVLTF. CDR3 coding DNA: TGTGCCAGCAGTTTGGCGACAGGGTCGAGCTCTGGGGCCAACGTCCTGACTTTC.

Written as DNA, the CDR3 is TGTGCCAGCAGTTACTCGGGGCAGGGCACTAATCAGCCCCAGCATTTT. Translation gives CASSYSGQGTNQPQHF. The rearrangement uses TRBV6-5 and TRBJ1-5; TRBD1 might be the D (5 bases). The germline V gene has CDR1 MNHEY and CDR2 SVGAGI. Trimming left V 0 bases short and J 4 bases short, with 13 bases between. The CDR3 extends over 16 amino acids.

This clonotype has a handful of counts. The rearrangement uses TRBV5-1 and TRBJ2-3; D uncertain. The germline gives CDR1 SGHRS, CDR2 YFSETQ. The CDR3 contains 14 residues. V lost 4 bases and J 5 bases, leaving 14 bases between the germline ends. The CDR3 is CASSLGLPGDTQYF. Here the CDR3 DNA reads TGCGCCAGCAGCCTGGGATTGCCCGGAGATACGCAGTATTTT.

Ten or more counts support this clonotype. This chain links TRBV29-1 with TRBJ2-5, with 9 nucleotides matching TRBD2. With 5 bases clipped from V and 0 bases from J, the junction kept 4 bases outside the gene matches. Germline lookup yields CDR1 SQVTM and CDR2 ANQGSEA. The CDR3 contains 14 residues. CDR3 bases: TGCAGCGTTCGGGCTAGCGGGAACCAAGAGACCCAGTACTTC. As protein: CSVRASGNQETQYF.

The chain uses TRBV28 and TRBJ2-3, with 11 bases fitting TRBD2. From germline, CDR1 is MDHEN and CDR2 SYDVKM. V shed 4 bases and J 5 bases; nucleotides not matched to a gene: 5. The CDR3 totals 15 residues. DNA for the CDR3: TGTGCCAGCAGTTCAATAGCGGGGGGGGGAGATACGCAGTATTTT. Encoded protein: CASSSIAGGGDTQYF.

This clonotype has more than one count but fewer than ten. The chain couples TRBV20-1 to TRBJ2-5, with TRBD2 matching over 12 bases. The CDR3 totals 15 residues. Germline loops: CDR1 DFQATT, CDR2 SNEGSKA (reference sequence). V shed 3 bases, J shed 7 bases, and the junction held 9 bases outside the gene matches. This CDR3 reads CSARPSGRVSGTQYF. The DNA of the CDR3 is TGCAGTGCTAGGCCTAGCGGGAGGGTCAGTGGGACCCAGTACTTC.

This clonotype has a handful of counts. The V and J genes are TRBV6-6 and TRBJ1-4; D uncertain. Trimming removed 2 bases at V and 0 bases at J, with 7 bases between. There are 15 residues in the CDR3. The germline V gene has CDR1 MNHNY and CDR2 SVGAGI (reference sequence). The CDR3 loop is CASSYDRTTNEKLFF. DNA for the CDR3: TGTGCCAGCAGTTACGACCGGACAACTAATGAAAAACTGTTTTTT.

The chain uses TRBV7-9 and TRBJ2-1; possibly TRBD1 for D (6 bases). Germline assignment: CDR1 SEHNR and CDR2 FQNEAQ (reference sequence). V was shortened by 6 bases and J by 7 bases, with 22 bases between the two germline ends. The CDR3 consists of 16 residues. The CDR3 loop is CASSTKQGPFGNEQFF. As DNA, the CDR3 is TGTGCCAGCAGTACCAAGCAGGGGCCCTTTGGTAATGAGCAGTTCTTC.

This clonotype was counted only a few times. This chain links TRBV11-3 with TRBJ2-1, with a tentative D call TRBD2 (6 bases). CDR3 length: 13 amino acids. Germline assignment: CDR1 SGHNT and CDR2 YENEEA. Trimming left V 5 bases short and J 8 bases short, with 13 bases between. The CDR3 coding sequence is TGTGCCAGCAGCGGGGGGTATCAACATGAGCAGTTCTTC. Amino acids: CASSGGYQHEQFF.

The rearrangement uses TRBV18 and TRBJ2-1, with 12 bases lining up with TRBD2. With V trimmed by 3 bases and J by 6 bases, 6 bases remained unmatched. Germline V gene lookup returns CDR1 KGHSH and CDR2 LQKENI. The CDR3 spans 16 residues. CDR3 nucleotides: TGTGCCAGCTCACCTCCCCTAGCGGGAGGGCGCAATGAGCAGTTCTTC. It encodes CASSPPLAGGRNEQFF.

On this clonotype itself: This may be a read error: a much more frequent sequence differs by one nucleotide. Here the CDR3 omits its conserved ending phenylalanine or tryptophan, so a read error is the likely source. The CDR3 protein is CSVEDPAGGPLEQYC. In nucleotides, the CDR3 is TGCAGCGTTGAAGATCCAGCGGGGGGTCCCCTCGAGCAGTACTGC. The V call is TRBV29-1, the J call TRBJ2-5, with 9 bases lining up with TRBD2. The J call may be mistaken, given a closer DNA end match to TRBJ2-7. Germline V lookup: CDR1 SQVTM, CDR2 ANQGSEA. The CDR3 spans 15 residues.

This clonotype was counted between two and nine times. This chain connects TRBV28 to TRBJ1-2; no definite D call. With 7 bases removed from V and 2 bases from J, the gap between germline ends came to 14 bases. The CDR3 is made up of 14 amino acids. Germline values: CDR1 MDHEN, CDR2 SYDVKM. The CDR3 bases are TGTGCCAGCACTGAGACGGCGGAGAACTATGGCTACACCTTC. This encodes CASTETAENYGYTF.

This clonotype was observed a handful of times. The genes are TRBV2 and TRBJ2-7; 7 bases line up with TRBD2. Germline trimming cut 6 bases from V and 4 bases from J; bases unmatched to any gene: 6. The germline CDR1 and CDR2 sequences are SNHLY and FYNNEI. This CDR3 spans 13 amino acids. As DNA, the CDR3 is TGTGCCAGCAGACCCGAAGCGGGGTACGAGCAGTACTTC. Translated, it gives CASRPEAGYEQYF.

This rearrangement joins TRBV4-3 to TRBJ2-3; 15 positions agree with TRBD2. The germline V gene has CDR1 LGHNA and CDR2 YSLEER. CDR3 length: 18 amino acids. V gave up 4 bases and J gave up 3 bases; unmatched junction bases: 8. CDR3 nucleotides: TGCGCCAGCAGCCCCTCGAGGACTAGCGGGAGGGTTACAGATACGCAGTATTTT. This encodes CASSPSRTSGRVTDTQYF.

As DNA, the CDR3 is TGTGCCAGCAGTTCAGCGGGCCCCTCCTACAATGAGCAGTTCTTC. It yields the protein CASSSAGPSYNEQFF. V and J are TRBV28 and TRBJ2-1, with TRBD2 as a possible D gene (6 bases). The germline CDR1 and CDR2 sequences are MDHEN and SYDVKM. Trimming left V 4 bases short and J 0 bases short, with 10 bases between. The CDR3 totals 15 residues.

Notes on this clonotype: This may come from a read error, since a much larger clone is one base off. The chain joins TRBV9 to TRBJ2-6; D is unresolved. Germline CDR1 reads SGDLS; CDR2 reads YYNGEE. The CDR3 extends over 14 amino acids. Written as DNA, the CDR3 is TGTGCCAGCAGCGTAGGTTCTAGGGCCAACGTCCGGACTTTC. The encoded protein is CASSVGSRANVRTF.

This clonotype was recorded a few times. The J gene is TRBJ1-2, the V gene TRBV3-1; D is ambiguous. CDR1 and CDR2 (germline): LGHDT, YNNKEL (reference sequence). This CDR3 has 14 amino acids. The V gene lost 0 bases and the J gene lost 2 bases, with 7 bases spanning the gap. Here the CDR3 DNA reads TGTGCCAGCAGCCAAGAGGGCAGAAACTATGGCTACACCTTC. It specifies CASSQEGRNYGYTF.

This sequence joins TRBV5-1 and TRBJ2-6, with D possibly being TRBD2 (6 bases). The CDR3 is 17 residues long. Trimming removed 2 bases from V and 2 bases from J, with 14 bases in between. CDR1 and CDR2 (germline): SGHRS, YFSETQ. This chain's CDR3 is CASSLGGVEAGANVLTF. The CDR3 region has the DNA TGCGCCAGCAGCTTAGGAGGGGTCGAGGCTGGGGCCAACGTCCTGACTTTC. The whole variable domain, filled in from reference TRBV5-1 and TRBJ2-6, reads KAGVTQTPRYLIKTRGQQVTLSCSPISGHRSVSWYQQTPGQGLQFLFEYFSETQRNKGNFPGRFSGRQFSNSRSEMNVSTLELGDSALYLCASSLGGVEAGANVLTFGAGSRLTVL.

The chain uses TRBV4-1 and TRBJ2-1; a possible D gene is TRBD1 (5 bases). Deletions cut 0 bases from V and 6 bases from J, with 9 bases between. Germline CDR1 and CDR2: MGHRA and YSYEKL. The CDR3 runs to 14 residues. CDR3 loop: CASSQDSGFNEQFF. CDR3 nucleotides: TGCGCCAGCAGCCAAGATTCAGGGTTCAATGAGCAGTTCTTC.

This clonotype appeared a few times. The DNA for the CDR3 is TGTGCCAGCAGCCCCTGGGATGCTCGCTCCTACGAGCAGTACTTC. It translates to CASSPWDARSYEQYF. V and J are TRBV7-8 and TRBJ2-7, with D uncertain. This CDR3 comprises 15 residues. Per germline, CDR1 SGHVS and CDR2 FQNEAQ. Trimming pared 5 bases from V and 0 bases from J, leaving 14 bases between. Complete variable domain (other parts from reference TRBV7-8 and TRBJ2-7): GAGVSQSPRYKVAKRGQDVALRCDPISGHVSLFWYQQALGQGPEFLTYFQNEAQLDKSGLPSDRFFAERPEGSVSTLKIQRTQQEDSAVYLCASSPWDARSYEQYFGPGTRLTVT.

V is TRBV20-1 and J is TRBJ2-5; 8 bases agree with TRBD1. The CDR3 consists of 13 residues. V gave up 8 bases and J gave up 5 bases; unmatched junction bases: 10. CDR1 DFQATT and CDR2 SNEGSKA come from the germline V gene (reference sequence). The CDR3: CSPPQGAKETQYF. The CDR3 nucleotides read TGCAGTCCGCCCCAGGGGGCGAAGGAGACCCAGTACTTC.

This clonotype was counted between two and nine times. This chain joins TRBV3-1 and TRBJ2-1; 11 nucleotides line up with TRBD1. Trimming took 5 bases from V and 6 from J; bases not matched to a gene: 6. This CDR3 contains 15 residues. CDR1 is LGHDT, CDR2 YNNKEL, per germline (reference sequence). CDR3 nucleotides: TGTGCCAGCAGCTACGGGACAGGGGGTGGCAATGAGCAGTTCTTC. This translates into CASSYGTGGGNEQFF.

This clonotype was recorded at least ten times. The chain carries TRBV20-1 and TRBJ2-3, with TRBD2 as a possible D gene (5 bases). Germline lookup yields CDR1 DFQATT and CDR2 SNEGSKA (reference sequence). This CDR3 contains 16 residues. V lost 0 bases to trimming and J lost 6 bases, with 19 bases between them. CDR3 region: CSARDSTKGEADTQYF. CDR3 coding DNA: TGCAGTGCTAGAGATTCGACTAAGGGAGAGGCGGATACGCAGTATTTT.

There are a few counts of this clonotype. The V call is TRBV9, the J call TRBJ2-5; 7 bases match TRBD1. CDR1 is SGDLS, CDR2 YYNGEE, per germline. This CDR3 is 14 amino acids long. The ends lost 5 bases at V and 5 bases at J; junction bases unmatched: 9. CDR3 residues: CASRKGAMEETQYF. The CDR3 coding sequence is TGTGCCAGCAGAAAGGGGGCGATGGAGGAGACCCAGTACTTC. The variable domain in full, with the rest retrieved from reference TRBV9 and TRBJ2-5, is DSGVTQTPKHLITATGQRVTLRCSPRSGDLSVYWYQQSLDQGLQFLIQYYNGEERAKGNILERFSAQQFPDLHSELNLSSLELGDSALYFCASRKGAMEETQYFGPGTRLLVL.

This clonotype has at least ten counts. The chain is built from TRBV4-1 and TRBJ2-5, with D possibly TRBD2 on 6 matching bases. CDR3 length equals 14 residues. Trimming shortened V by 4 bases and J by 6 bases, and 15 bases separated the two germline ends. Germline V CDR1 and CDR2: MGHRA, YSYEKL. CDR3 sequence: CASSLEGLAQTQYF. In nucleotides, the CDR3 is TGCGCCAGCAGCCTTGAGGGACTCGCTCAGACCCAGTACTTC.